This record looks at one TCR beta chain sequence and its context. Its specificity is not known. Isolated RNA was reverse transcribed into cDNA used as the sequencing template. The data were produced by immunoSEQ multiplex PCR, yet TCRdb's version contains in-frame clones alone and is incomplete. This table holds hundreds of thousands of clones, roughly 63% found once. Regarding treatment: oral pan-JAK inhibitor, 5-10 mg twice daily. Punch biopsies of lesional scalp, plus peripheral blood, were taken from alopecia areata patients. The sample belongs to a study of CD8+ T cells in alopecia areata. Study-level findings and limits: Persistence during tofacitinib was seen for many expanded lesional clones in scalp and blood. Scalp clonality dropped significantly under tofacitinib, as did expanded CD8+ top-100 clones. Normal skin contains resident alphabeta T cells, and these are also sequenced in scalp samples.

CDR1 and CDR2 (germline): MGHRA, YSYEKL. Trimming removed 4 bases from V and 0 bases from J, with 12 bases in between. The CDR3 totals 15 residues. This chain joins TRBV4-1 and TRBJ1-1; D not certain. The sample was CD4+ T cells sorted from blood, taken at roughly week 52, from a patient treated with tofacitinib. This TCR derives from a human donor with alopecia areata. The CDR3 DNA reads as TGCGCCAGCAGCCCCCGGGCGACCATGAACACTGAAGCTTTCTTT. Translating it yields CASSPRATMNTEAFF.